The source of this T cell receptor (beta chain) is a study of CD8 T cells in Susac syndrome. RNA in amounts of roughly 0.5 to 1 ug was reverse transcribed with random hexamers. Multiplex immunoSEQ PCR targeted 54 Vbeta and 13 Jbeta TCR beta segments. TCRdb re-called the immunoSEQ multiplex PCR reads through MiXCR, storing one row per CDR3 protein. This sample has about 120,000 distinct CDR3 sequences, with 94% found just once. The germline CDR1 and CDR2 sequences are LNHDA and SQIVND (reference sequence). The CDR3 has 14 amino acids. V was pared by 7 bases and J by 5 bases, with 10 bases of the junction left unmatched. In blood CD8+ and CD4+ T cells, TCR beta underwent sequencing. Healthy donors served as age- and sex-matched controls.

The clonotype was recovered from a human donor in good health. The sequencing sample was made of CD4+ T cells from PBMCs. The J gene is TRBJ2-5, the V gene TRBV19; 7 positions match TRBD1. The CDR3 DNA sequence: TGTGCCAGTACCGTGACAGGGTTCCCTGAGACCCAGTACTTC. It is translated as CASTVTGFPETQYF.